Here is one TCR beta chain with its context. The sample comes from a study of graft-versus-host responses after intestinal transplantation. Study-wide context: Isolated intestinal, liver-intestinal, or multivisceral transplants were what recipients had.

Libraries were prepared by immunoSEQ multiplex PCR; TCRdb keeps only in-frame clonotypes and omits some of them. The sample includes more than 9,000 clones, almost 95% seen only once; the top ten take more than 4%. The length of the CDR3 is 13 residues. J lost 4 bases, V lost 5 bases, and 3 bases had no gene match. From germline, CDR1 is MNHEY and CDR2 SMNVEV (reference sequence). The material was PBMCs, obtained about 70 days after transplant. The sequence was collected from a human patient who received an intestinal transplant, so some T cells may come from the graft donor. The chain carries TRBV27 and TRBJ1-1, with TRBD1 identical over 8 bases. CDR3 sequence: CASSAGGLTEAFF. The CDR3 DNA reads TGTGCCAGCAGTGCAGGGGGCCTCACTGAAGCTTTCTTT.